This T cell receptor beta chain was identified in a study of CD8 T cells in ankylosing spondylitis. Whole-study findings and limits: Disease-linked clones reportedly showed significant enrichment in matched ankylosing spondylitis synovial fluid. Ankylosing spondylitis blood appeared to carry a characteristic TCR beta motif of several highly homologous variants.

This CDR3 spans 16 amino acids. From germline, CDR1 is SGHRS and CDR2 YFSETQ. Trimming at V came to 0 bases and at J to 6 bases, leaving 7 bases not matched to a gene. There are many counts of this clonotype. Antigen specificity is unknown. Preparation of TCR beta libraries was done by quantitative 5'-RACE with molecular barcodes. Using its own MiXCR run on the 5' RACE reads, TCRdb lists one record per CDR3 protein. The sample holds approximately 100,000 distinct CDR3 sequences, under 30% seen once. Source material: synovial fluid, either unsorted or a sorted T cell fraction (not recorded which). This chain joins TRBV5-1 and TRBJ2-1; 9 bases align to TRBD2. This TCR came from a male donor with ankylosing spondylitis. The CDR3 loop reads CASSLGVGGRGNEQFF. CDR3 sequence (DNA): TGCGCCAGCAGCTTGGGCGTGGGCGGGAGGGGCAATGAGCAGTTCTTC. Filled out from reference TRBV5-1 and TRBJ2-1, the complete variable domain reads KAGVTQTPRYLIKTRGQQVTLSCSPISGHRSVSWYQQTPGQGLQFLFEYFSETQRNKGNFPGRFSGRQFSNSRSEMNVSTLELGDSALYLCASSLGVGGRGNEQFFGPGTRLTVL.